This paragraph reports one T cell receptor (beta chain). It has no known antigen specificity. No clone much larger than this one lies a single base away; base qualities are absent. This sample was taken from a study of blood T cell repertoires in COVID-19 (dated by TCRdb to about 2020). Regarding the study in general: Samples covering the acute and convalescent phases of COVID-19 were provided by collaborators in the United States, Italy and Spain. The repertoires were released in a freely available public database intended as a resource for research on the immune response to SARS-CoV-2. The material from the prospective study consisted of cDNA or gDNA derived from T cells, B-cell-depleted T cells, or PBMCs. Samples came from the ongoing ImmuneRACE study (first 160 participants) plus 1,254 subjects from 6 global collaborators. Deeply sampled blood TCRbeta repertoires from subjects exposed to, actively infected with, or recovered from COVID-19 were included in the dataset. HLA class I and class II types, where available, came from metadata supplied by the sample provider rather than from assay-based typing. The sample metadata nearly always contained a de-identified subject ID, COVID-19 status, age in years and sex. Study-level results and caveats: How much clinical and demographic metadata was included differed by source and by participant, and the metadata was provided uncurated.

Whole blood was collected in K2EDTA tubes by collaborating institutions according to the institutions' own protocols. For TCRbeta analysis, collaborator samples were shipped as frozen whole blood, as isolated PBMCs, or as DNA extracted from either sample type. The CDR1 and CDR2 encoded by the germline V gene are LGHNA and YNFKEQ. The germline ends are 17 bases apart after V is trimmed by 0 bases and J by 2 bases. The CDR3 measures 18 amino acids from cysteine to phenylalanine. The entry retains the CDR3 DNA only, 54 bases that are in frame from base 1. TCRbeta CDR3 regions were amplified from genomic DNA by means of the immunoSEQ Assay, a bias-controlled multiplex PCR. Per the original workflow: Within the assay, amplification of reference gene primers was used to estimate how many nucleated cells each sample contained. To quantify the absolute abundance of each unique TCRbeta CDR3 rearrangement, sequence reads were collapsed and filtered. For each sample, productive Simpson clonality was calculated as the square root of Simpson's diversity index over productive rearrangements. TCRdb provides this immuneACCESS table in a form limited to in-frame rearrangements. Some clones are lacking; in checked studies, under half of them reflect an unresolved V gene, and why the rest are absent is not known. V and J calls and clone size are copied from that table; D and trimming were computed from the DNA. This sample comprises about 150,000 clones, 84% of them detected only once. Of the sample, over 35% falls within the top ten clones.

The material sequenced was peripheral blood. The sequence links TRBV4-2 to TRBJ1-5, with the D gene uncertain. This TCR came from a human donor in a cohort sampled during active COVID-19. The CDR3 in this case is CASSQDAGAASRNQPQHF. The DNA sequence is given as TGTGCCAGCAGCCAAGACGCGGGTGCGGCCTCGCGCAATCAGCCCCAGCATTTT.